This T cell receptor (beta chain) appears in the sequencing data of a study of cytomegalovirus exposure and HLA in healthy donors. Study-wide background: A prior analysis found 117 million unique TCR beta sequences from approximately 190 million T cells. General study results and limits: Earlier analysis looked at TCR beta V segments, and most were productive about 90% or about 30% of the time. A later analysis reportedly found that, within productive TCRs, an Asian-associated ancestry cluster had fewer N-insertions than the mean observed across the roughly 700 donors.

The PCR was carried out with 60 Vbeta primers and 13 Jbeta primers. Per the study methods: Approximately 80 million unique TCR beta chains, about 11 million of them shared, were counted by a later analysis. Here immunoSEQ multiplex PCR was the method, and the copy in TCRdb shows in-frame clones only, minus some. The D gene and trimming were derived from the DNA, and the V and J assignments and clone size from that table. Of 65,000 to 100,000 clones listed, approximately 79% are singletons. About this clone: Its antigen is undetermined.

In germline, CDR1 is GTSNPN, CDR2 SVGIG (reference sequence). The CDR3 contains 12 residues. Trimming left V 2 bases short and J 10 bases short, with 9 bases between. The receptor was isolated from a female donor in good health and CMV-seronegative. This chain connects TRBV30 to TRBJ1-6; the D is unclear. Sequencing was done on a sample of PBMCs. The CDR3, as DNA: TGTGCCTGGAGTTCGGGAGGATCACCCCTCCACTTT. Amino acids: CAWSSGGSPLHF.